The T cell receptor (beta chain) under discussion was sequenced for a study of blood T cell repertoires in COVID-19 (TCRdb year 2020). In the study overall: Samples from collaborators originated in the United States, Italy and Spain and spanned both the acute and convalescent phases of COVID-19. The material from the prospective study consisted of cDNA or gDNA derived from T cells, B-cell-depleted T cells, or PBMCs. Deeply sampled blood TCRbeta repertoires from subjects exposed to, actively infected with, or recovered from COVID-19 were included in the dataset. The repertoires were released in a freely available public database meant as a resource for research on the immune response to SARS-CoV-2. Samples were obtained from the ongoing ImmuneRACE study (first 160 participants) and from about 1,300 subjects provided by 6 global collaborators. Nearly every sample came with metadata listing a de-identified subject ID, COVID-19 status, age in years and sex. Where available, HLA class I and class II types were taken from metadata supplied by the sample provider and were not determined by assay-based typing.

Paper-wide results and their limitations: Clinical and demographic metadata were provided uncurated, with the amount varying by source and participant.

TCRbeta CDR3 regions were amplified from genomic DNA by means of the immunoSEQ Assay, a bias-controlled multiplex PCR. Per the source publication's procedure: The number of nucleated cells in each sample was estimated from the amplification of reference gene primers within the assay. To quantify the absolute abundance of each unique TCRbeta CDR3 rearrangement, sequence reads were collapsed and filtered. For each sample, productive Simpson clonality was calculated as the square root of Simpson's diversity index over productive rearrangements. As stored in TCRdb, this immuneACCESS dataset retains in-frame rearrangements with V and J assigned. A fraction of the clones does not appear; measured against another copy, unresolved V genes explain less than half of the discrepancy, and the remainder lacks a known reason. That table supplies the V and J calls and clone size; D and trimming were determined from the DNA. Counted in this sample were roughly 240,000 clones; approximately 82% of them appeared once. 2% to 2.5% of the sample is held by the ten biggest clonotypes.

On this clone itself: There is no known antigen for this receptor. There are no base qualities to consult, and no much larger clone falls within one base.

A second Seattle source provided samples from volunteer blood donors who had recovered from COVID-19. Collaborating institutions collected whole blood in K2EDTA tubes following their own protocols. For TCRbeta analysis, collaborators shipped samples as frozen whole blood, isolated PBMCs, or DNA extracted from either of those sample types. Based on the germline V gene, the CDR1 and CDR2 sequences are SGHRS and YFSETQ. The CDR3 covers 14 residues, taking in both the cysteine and the phenylalanine. Only the CDR3 DNA is retained, 42 bases long and in frame from the first base. V loses 4 bases of germline sequence and J loses 5 bases, and the interval between the two ends is 12 bases.

This sequence originates from a man between 40 and 49 years old who had recovered from COVID-19. The sequenced sample was peripheral blood. This chain joins TRBV5-1 to TRBJ2-2; the best D guess is TRBD1, with 6 bases matching. The base sequence is TGCGCCAGCAGCGGTGGACAGCTAACCGGGGAGCTGTTTTTT. This is translated as CASSGGQLTGELFF.